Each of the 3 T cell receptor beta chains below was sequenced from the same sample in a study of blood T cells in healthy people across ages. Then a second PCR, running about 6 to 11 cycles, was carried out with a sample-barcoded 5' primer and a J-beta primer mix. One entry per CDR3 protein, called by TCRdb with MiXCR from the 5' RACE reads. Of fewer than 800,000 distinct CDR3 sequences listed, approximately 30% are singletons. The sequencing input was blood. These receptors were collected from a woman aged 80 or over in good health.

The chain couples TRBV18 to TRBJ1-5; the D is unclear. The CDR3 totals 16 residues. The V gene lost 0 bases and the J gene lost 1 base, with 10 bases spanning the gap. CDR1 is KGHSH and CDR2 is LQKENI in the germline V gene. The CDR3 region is CASSPPGFGSNQPQHF. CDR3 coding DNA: TGTGCCAGCTCACCACCGGGATTTGGGAGCAATCAGCCCCAGCATTTT.

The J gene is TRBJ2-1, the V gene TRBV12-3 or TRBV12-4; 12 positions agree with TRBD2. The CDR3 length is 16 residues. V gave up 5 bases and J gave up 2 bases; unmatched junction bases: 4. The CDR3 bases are TGTGCCAGCAGTCCGACTAGCGGGAGCCCCTACAATGAGCAGTTCTTC. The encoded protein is CASSPTSGSPYNEQFF.

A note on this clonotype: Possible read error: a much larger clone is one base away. CDR3 DNA: TGCAGTGCTAGAGCAGGGACGCCCGGGTATGAGCAGTACTTC. It yields the protein CSARAGTPGYEQYF. The rearrangement links TRBV20-1 to TRBJ2-5; D possibly uses TRBD1 or TRBD2 (5 bases each). Germline CDR1 reads DFQATT; CDR2 reads SNEGSKA (reference sequence). Trimming left V 1 base short and J 11 bases short, with 20 bases between. CDR3 length: 14 amino acids.